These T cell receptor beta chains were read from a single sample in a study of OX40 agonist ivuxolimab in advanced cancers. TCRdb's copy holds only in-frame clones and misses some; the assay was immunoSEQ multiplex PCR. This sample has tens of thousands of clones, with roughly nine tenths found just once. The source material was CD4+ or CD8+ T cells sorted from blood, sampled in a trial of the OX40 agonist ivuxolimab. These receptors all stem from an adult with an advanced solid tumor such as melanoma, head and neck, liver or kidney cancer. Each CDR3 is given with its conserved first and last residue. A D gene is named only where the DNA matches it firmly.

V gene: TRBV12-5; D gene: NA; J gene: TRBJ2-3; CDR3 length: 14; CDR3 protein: CASGLVLSPDTQYF; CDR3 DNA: TGTGCTAGTGGTTTGGTACTTTCGCCAGATACGCAGTATTTT
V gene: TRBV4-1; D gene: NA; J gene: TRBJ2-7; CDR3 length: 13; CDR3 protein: CASSQAVTYEQYF; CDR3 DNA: TGCGCCAGCAGCCAAGCCGTGACCTACGAGCAGTACTTC
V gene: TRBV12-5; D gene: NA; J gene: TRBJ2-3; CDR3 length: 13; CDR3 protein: CASGLSGTDTQYF; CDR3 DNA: TGTGCTAGTGGTTTGTCGGGGACAGATACGCAGTATTTT
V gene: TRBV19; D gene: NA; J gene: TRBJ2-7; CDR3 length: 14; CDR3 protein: CASSRHGQTYEQYF; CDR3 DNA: TGTGCCAGTAGTAGACACGGACAGACCTACGAGCAGTACTTC
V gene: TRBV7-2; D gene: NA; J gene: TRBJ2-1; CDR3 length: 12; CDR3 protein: CASSPLGNEQFF; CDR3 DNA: TGTGCCAGCAGCCCCCTGGGCAATGAGCAGTTCTTC
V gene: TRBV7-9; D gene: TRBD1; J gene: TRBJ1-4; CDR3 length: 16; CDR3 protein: CASSSQGQGAYEKLFF; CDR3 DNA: TGTGCCAGCAGCTCCCAAGGACAGGGGGCTTATGAAAAACTGTTTTTT
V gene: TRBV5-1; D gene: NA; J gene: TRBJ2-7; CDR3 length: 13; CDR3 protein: CASSSIQGYEQYF; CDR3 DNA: TGCGCCAGCAGCTCTATACAGGGTTACGAGCAGTACTTC
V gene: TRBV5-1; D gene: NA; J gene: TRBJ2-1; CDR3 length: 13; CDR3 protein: CASSLGGYNEQFF; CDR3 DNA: TGCGCCAGCAGCTTAGGGGGATACAATGAGCAGTTCTTC
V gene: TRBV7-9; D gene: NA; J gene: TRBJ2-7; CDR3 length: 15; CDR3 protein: CASSLAQGYSYEQYF; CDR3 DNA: TGTGCCAGCAGCTTAGCGCAGGGCTATTCCTACGAGCAGTACTTC
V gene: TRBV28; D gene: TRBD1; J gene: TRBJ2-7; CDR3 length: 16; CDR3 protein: CASSLPSDRDAYEQYF; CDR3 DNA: TGTGCCAGCAGTTTACCCTCGGACAGGGACGCCTACGAGCAGTACTTC
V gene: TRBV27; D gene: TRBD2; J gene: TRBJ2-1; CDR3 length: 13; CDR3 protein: CASRTSGANEQFF; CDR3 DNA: TGTGCCAGTCGGACTAGCGGGGCCAATGAGCAGTTCTTC
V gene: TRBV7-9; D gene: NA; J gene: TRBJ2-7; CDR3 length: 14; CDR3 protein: CASSLLSRDYEQYF; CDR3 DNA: TGTGCCAGCAGCTTATTGTCCAGAGACTACGAGCAGTACTTC